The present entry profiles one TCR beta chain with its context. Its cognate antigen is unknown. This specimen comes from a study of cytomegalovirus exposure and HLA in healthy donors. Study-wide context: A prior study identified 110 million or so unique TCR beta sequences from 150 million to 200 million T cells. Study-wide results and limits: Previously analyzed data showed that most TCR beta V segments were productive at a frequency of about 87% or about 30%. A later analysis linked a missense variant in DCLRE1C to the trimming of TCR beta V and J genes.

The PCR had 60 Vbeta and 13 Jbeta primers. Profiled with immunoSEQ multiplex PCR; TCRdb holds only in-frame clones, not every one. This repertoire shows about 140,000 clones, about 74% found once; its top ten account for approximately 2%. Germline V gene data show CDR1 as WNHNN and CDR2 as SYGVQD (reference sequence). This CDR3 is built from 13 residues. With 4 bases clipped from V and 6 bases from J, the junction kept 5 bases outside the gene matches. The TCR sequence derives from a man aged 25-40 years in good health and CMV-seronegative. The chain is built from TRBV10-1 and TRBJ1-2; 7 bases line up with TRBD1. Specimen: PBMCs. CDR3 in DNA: TGCGCCAGCAGTGCCCAGACAGGGAATGGCTACACCTTC. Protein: CASSAQTGNGYTF.